This T cell receptor beta chain originates from a study of cytomegalovirus exposure and HLA in healthy donors. Study details: The 110 or so validation repertoires were produced on the same platform as the roughly 660 repertoires of the first cohort. This was reported in a later analysis.

Remarks on this clone: Its antigen is undetermined.

After removal of 0 bases from V and 0 bases from J, the junction contained 6 bases not matched to a gene. Germline CDR1 and CDR2: SGHDT and YYEEEE. This CDR3 comprises 17 residues. TCRdb keeps only in-frame clones here, not all; method: immunoSEQ multiplex PCR. In the table there are more than 100,000 clones, around nine tenths of which are singletons. The study, taken as a whole, reports: Reports indicated that the classifier achieved high specificity and sensitivity in diagnosing cytomegalovirus status.

This clonotype was sampled from a man younger than 45 in good health and CMV-seronegative. The genes are TRBV5-6 and TRBJ1-5; TRBD1 matches 7 bases. The sample was PBMCs. The CDR3 sequence: CASSLGAGGYSNQPQHF. DNA of the CDR3: TGTGCCAGCAGCTTGGGGGCAGGGGGATATAGCAATCAGCCCCAGCATTTT.